Described below is a single T cell receptor beta chain sequence and its context. Its cognate antigen has yet to be identified. A read error may account for a junction end that differs from germline. Counted from cysteine to phenylalanine, this CDR3 has 14 amino acids. The sequence is cut down to CDR3 DNA, 42 bases in frame from base 1. Based on the germline V gene, the CDR1 and CDR2 sequences are SGHAT and FQNNGV. This record belongs to a study of tumor and adjacent non-tumor tissue in lung cancer (dated by TCRdb to the late 2010s). Context from the whole study: Of the cohort, more than ten patients had adenocarcinoma, 2 had squamous cell carcinoma and 1 had small cell lung cancer. In total, sequencing yielded over 95 million productive TCRbeta reads, which works out to an average of roughly 4.2 million reads per sample. Ages among the roughly 15 patients ranged from about 30 to 85 years, there were around 10 men and 5 women, and disease was at TNM stage I to III. The study compared bulk TCRbeta repertoires from lung tumor tissue and matched distant non-tumor lung tissue of some 14 lung cancer patients. For each patient, one tumor sample and one normal lung sample were taken, giving under 35 paired specimens that underwent TCRbeta CDR3 sequencing. Here is what the overall study found, with its caveats: The top 100 clones made up a significantly larger cumulative share of the repertoire in normal lung than in tumor tissue. TCR diversity (inverse Simpson) was significantly higher in tumor than in normal lung tissue (431.37 vs 166.20, P = 0.0075, Mann-Whitney U test). Neither the sequencing platform nor unique molecular identifiers are named or mentioned anywhere in the methods. Because peripheral blood was not sequenced, blood TCRbeta repertoires in the lung cancer patients of the study were not examined. Younger patients had significantly higher TCR diversity, and higher tumor TCR diversity was associated with shorter overall and disease-free survival. With only about 16 patients in the cohort, the authors noted that larger samples and more detailed clinical data are needed.

The library was produced with multiplex PCR. Reads for this sample came from an Illumina HiSeq 2500. Following protocols modified from ARM-PCR, the researchers constructed TCRbeta libraries through three rounds of nested PCR with primers (Table S4). PCR products of 200-500 bp were gel-excised and purified with the QIAquick gel extraction kit before sequencing. As for the authors' bioinformatics: Reads were cleaned with Trimmomatic, merged with FLASH into complete CDR3 sequences, and assigned to V(D)J germline segments with MiTCR. VDJtools was used to compute clonal diversity as the inverse Simpson's index. Productive reads were defined as in-frame sequences without a premature stop codon. In-frame beta chains were kept once TCRdb had trimmed the public reads at Q25 with fastp and called clones with MiXCR. Here each entry gathers all rows of one CDR3 protein and keeps the most common genes and DNA. The V and J calls reflect TCRdb's pipeline rather than the authors' work. In all, the sample holds about 100,000 distinct CDR3 sequences, and less than 75% of those were seen once. The ten largest clones take up around a fifth of the sample.

RNA was isolated from bulk, unsorted tissue, and RNA quality was assessed with a NanoDrop ND-1000 and an Agilent 2100. The normal lung samples consisted of distant non-tumor tissue collected more than 3 cm from the tumor edge. The donors were newly diagnosed lung cancer patients admitted for thoracic surgery in China from August to November 2014 who had not received prior chemotherapy. Patients with previous radiotherapy or chemotherapy, or with another concurrent cancer, were excluded from the study. Surgical tissue pieces of roughly 1-2.2 cm3 were preserved in RNAlater solution and stored at -80 °C until use.

The sequencing input was distant non-tumor lung tissue. The chain is made from TRBV11-2 and TRBJ2-3; a confident D gene designation cannot be given. This receptor was obtained from a man between 25 and 39 years old with non-small cell lung cancer. The sequenced DNA is TGTGCCAGCACCCCCGAATCGGGCACAGATAGGCAGTATTTT. The encoded protein is CASTPESGTDRQYF.